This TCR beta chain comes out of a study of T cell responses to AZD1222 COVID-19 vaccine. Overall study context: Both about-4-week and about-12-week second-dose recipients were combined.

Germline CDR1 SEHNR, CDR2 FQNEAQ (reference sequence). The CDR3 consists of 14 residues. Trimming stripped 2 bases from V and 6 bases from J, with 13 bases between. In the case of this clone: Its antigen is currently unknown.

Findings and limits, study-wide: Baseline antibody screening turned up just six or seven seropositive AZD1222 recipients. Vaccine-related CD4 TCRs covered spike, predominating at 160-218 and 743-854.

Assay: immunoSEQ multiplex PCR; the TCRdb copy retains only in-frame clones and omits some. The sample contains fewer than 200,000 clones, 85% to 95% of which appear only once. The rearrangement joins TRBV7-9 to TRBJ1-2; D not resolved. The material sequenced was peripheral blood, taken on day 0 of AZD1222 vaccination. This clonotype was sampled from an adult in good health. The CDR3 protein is CASSLTVGLNGYTF. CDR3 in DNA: TGTGCCAGCAGCTTAACCGTAGGGCTGAATGGCTACACCTTC.